One and the same sample provided the 18 T cell receptor beta chains below, sequenced in a study of response to subunit inactivated influenza vaccine. TCRdb recomputed calls from the RT-PCR reads with MiXCR, one row per CDR3 protein. The sample records under 200,000 distinct CDR3 sequences, about 10% being singletons. This sample comprised CD8+ T cells sorted from PBMCs, obtained roughly 24 months after vaccination. Receptor source: a man between 50 and 69 years old who received an inactivated influenza vaccine.

The chain combines TRBV7-9 with TRBJ2-1; no reliable D call. Germline CDR1 and CDR2: SEHNR and FQNEAQ (reference sequence). Trimming removed 5 bases from V and 0 bases from J, with 17 bases in between. The CDR3 is 17 amino acids. The CDR3 DNA is TGTGCCAGCAGCCACATTCCGGTCGGAAGCTCCTACAATGAGCAGTTCTTC. It codes for CASSHIPVGSSYNEQFF.

Only a few counts were recorded for this clonotype. The rearrangement joins TRBV4-3 to TRBJ2-5; perhaps TRBD2 as D (7 bases). Germline V gene lookup returns CDR1 LGHNA and CDR2 YSLEER. The CDR3 spans 16 residues. V was pared by 1 base and J by 5 bases, with 17 bases between. The CDR3 region has the DNA TGCGCCAGCAGCCAAGCCGGGGAGGGGGTTGGGGAGACCCAGTACTTC. This encodes CASSQAGEGVGETQYF.

This clonotype was observed a few times. The chain couples TRBV4-2 to TRBJ2-1, with D possibly TRBD2 on 6 matching bases. Per the germline V gene, CDR1 is LGHNA and CDR2 is YNFKEQ. Trimming took 3 bases from V and 10 from J, leaving 13 bases between them. The CDR3 spans 13 residues. The CDR3 sequence: CASSHHGGTEQFF. DNA for the CDR3: TGTGCCAGCAGCCACCACGGCGGGACGGAGCAGTTCTTC.

This clonotype was detected a few times. The V call is TRBV7-9, the J call TRBJ2-7; maybe TRBD1 (6 bases). There are 16 residues in the CDR3. CDR1 is SEHNR and CDR2 is FQNEAQ in the germline V gene (reference sequence). V was pared by 5 bases and J by 6 bases, with 23 bases between. CDR3 in amino acids: CASSHLQGPEAGEQYF. The CDR3 coding sequence is TGTGCCAGCAGCCACCTTCAGGGGCCCGAAGCAGGCGAGCAGTACTTC.

The chain has TRBV6-5 and TRBJ2-2; TRBD2 agrees at 11 bases. V dropped 1 base and J dropped 4; count of bases not matched to a gene: 5. The CDR3 contains 17 residues. The germline V gene encodes CDR1 MNHEY and CDR2 SVGAGI. The CDR3 nucleotides read TGTGCCAGCAGTTACTTGCTAGCGGGGGGAATCACCGGGGAGCTGTTTTTT. It specifies CASSYLLAGGITGELFF.

J is TRBJ2-5 and V is TRBV7-8, with 7 positions matching TRBD2. This CDR3 has 15 amino acids. The V segment lost 3 bases and the J segment 5 bases; nucleotides outside the gene matches: 9. Germline V gene sequence: CDR1 SGHVS, CDR2 FQNEAQ. DNA of the CDR3: TGTGCCAGCAGCTTCCTCAACGTCGGGGGGGAGACCCAGTACTTC. This encodes CASSFLNVGGETQYF.

The chain uses TRBV6-5 and TRBJ2-7, with a weak D call TRBD1 (6 bases). The CDR3 extends over 14 amino acids. V was cut by 0 bases and J by 6 bases, with 12 bases left in between. Germline lookup yields CDR1 MNHEY and CDR2 SVGAGI. The CDR3 DNA reads as TGTGCCAGCAGTTACTCGTCAACAGGGTTCGAGCAGTACTTC. Its translation: CASSYSSTGFEQYF.

This clonotype was detected many times. V usage is TRBV27 and J usage is TRBJ2-7; 7 bases fit TRBD2. Looked up from germline, CDR1 is MNHEY and CDR2 is SMNVEV (reference sequence). The CDR3 is 15 amino acids. With V trimmed by 3 bases and J by 3 bases, 8 bases remained unmatched. The CDR3 protein is CASSFRASGFYEQYF. CDR3 DNA sequence: TGTGCCAGCAGTTTTAGGGCTAGCGGTTTCTACGAGCAGTACTTC.

This clonotype was detected ten times or more. The chain recombines TRBV29-1 with TRBJ2-7; a weak D match, TRBD1 (5 bases). Per the germline V gene, CDR1 is SQVTM and CDR2 is ANQGSEA. Trimming shortened V by 5 bases and J by 2 bases, and 10 bases separated the two germline ends. The CDR3 covers 12 residues. CDR3 sequence (DNA): TGCAGCGTTACTACAGGAGCCTACGAGCAGTACTTC. Residues: CSVTTGAYEQYF.

By share, this clonotype ranks as medium-sized. The chain is built from TRBV9 and TRBJ2-3, with a weak D call TRBD2 (6 bases). Germline V lookup: CDR1 SGDLS, CDR2 YYNGEE. Trimming removed 0 bases from V and 0 bases from J, with 20 bases in between. The CDR3 consists of 19 residues. The CDR3 sequence: CASSVDPTPGGTSTDTQYF. The CDR3 region has the DNA TGTGCCAGCAGCGTAGACCCCACTCCTGGGGGGACTAGCACAGATACGCAGTATTTT. The full variable domain, completed using reference TRBV9 and TRBJ2-3, is DSGVTQTPKHLITATGQRVTLRCSPRSGDLSVYWYQQSLDQGLQFLIQYYNGEERAKGNILERFSAQQFPDLHSELNLSSLELGDSALYFCASSVDPTPGGTSTDTQYFGPGTRLTVL.

The chain carries TRBV7-2 and TRBJ1-1; D may be TRBD1 (5 bases). Germline-derived CDR1 and CDR2 are SGHTA and FQGNSA. The V and J ends lost 8 bases and 0 bases respectively, with 13 bases between them. The CDR3 consists of 14 residues. CDR3 DNA: TGTGCCAGCCGCAGGGACTTTCTGAACACTGAAGCTTTCTTT. As protein: CASRRDFLNTEAFF.

This chain joins TRBV7-6 and TRBJ2-1; D gene uncertain. The CDR3 is made up of 13 amino acids. Deletions cut 5 bases from V and 5 bases from J, with 10 bases between. Per germline, CDR1 SGHVS and CDR2 FNYEAQ. CDR3 nucleotide sequence: TGTGCCAGCAGCCATCTAGGAAACAATGAGCAGTTCTTC. It encodes CASSHLGNNEQFF.

The chain has TRBV29-1 and TRBJ2-7; 10 bases agree with TRBD2. V was clipped by 0 bases and J by 7 bases; unmatched bases: 9. Germline assignment: CDR1 SQVTM and CDR2 ANQGSEA. The CDR3 contains 15 residues. Here the CDR3 DNA reads TGCAGCGTTGAAGAAAGGCTAGCGGGAGAGGGGGAGCAGTACTTC. It codes for CSVEERLAGEGEQYF.

The gene calls are TRBV6-5 and TRBJ2-2; D unresolved. Germline V lookup: CDR1 MNHEY, CDR2 SVGAGI. CDR3 length: 15 amino acids. V shed 4 bases and J shed 0 bases, with 9 bases lying between them. In DNA, the CDR3 is TGTGCCAGCAGTTCGGTGTTAACGAACACCGGGGAGCTGTTTTTT. Translation gives CASSSVLTNTGELFF.

This clonotype was picked up many times. This chain links TRBV11-2 with TRBJ2-2; TRBD1 or TRBD2 may be the D gene (7 bases each). CDR3 size: 13 residues. The germline gives CDR1 SGHAT, CDR2 FQNNGV. V was trimmed by 6 bases and J by 7 bases, leaving 12 bases between them. CDR3 bases: TGTGCCAGCAGGCAGGGGGGGGTCGGGGAGCTGTTTTTT. Its translation: CASRQGGVGELFF.

This clonotype was seen a few times. This chain connects TRBV4-3 to TRBJ2-5, with 7 bases aligning to TRBD1. Trimming removed 0 bases from V and 5 bases from J; junction bases left unmatched: 0. CDR3 length: 13 residues. The V gene's germline CDR1 is LGHNA and CDR2 YSLEER. The DNA for the CDR3 is TGCGCCAGCAGCCAAGAACAGGGGGAGACCCAGTACTTC. The encoded protein is CASSQEQGETQYF.

This clonotype appeared many times. The chain couples TRBV20-1 to TRBJ1-5, with D hard to call. Between the trimmed V and J ends, which lost 0 bases and 0 bases, there was a span of 9 bases. This CDR3 has 15 residues. The germline gives CDR1 DFQATT, CDR2 SNEGSKA (reference sequence). The CDR3 here is CSARDMSHSNQPQHF. Here the CDR3 DNA reads TGCAGTGCTAGAGATATGAGCCATAGCAATCAGCCCCAGCATTTT.

As DNA, the CDR3 is TGTGCCAGCAGTTACCCGGGTATCTCGAGCGGGGAGCTGTTTTTT. Its translation is CASSYPGISSGELFF. The chain joins TRBV6-5 to TRBJ2-2; the D is unclear. With 2 bases removed from V and 7 bases from J, the gap between germline ends came to 14 bases. Germline lookup yields CDR1 MNHEY and CDR2 SVGAGI. There are 15 residues in the CDR3.